The 12 T cell receptor beta chains reported below all come from one sample, sequenced in a study of molecular identifiers for immune sequencing clone quantification. One entry per CDR3 protein results from TCRdb running MiXCR on the PCR reads. The sample records about 63,000 distinct CDR3 sequences, over 15% being singletons. Material for sequencing was naive CD8+ T cells from blood, with Jurkat cell RNA spiked in. The subset denotes: FACS-sorted CD8+CD4-CCR7+CD45RA+ naive T cells. All receptors derive from a human donor in good health. Some libraries in this study had Jurkat cell RNA spiked in.

This clonotype was counted at least ten times. This chain links TRBV4-1 with TRBJ2-2; perhaps D is TRBD1 or TRBD2 (5 bases each). V shed 4 bases and J shed 0 bases, with 12 bases lying between them. Germline V gene sequence: CDR1 MGHRA, CDR2 YSYEKL. The CDR3 sequence is 16 residues long. The DNA of the CDR3 is TGCGCCAGCAGCCCAAGGGACGCCTCGAACACCGGGGAGCTGTTTTTT. Translated: CASSPRDASNTGELFF.

The chain links TRBV28 to TRBJ2-1; the match to TRBD1 covers 8 bases. The CDR3 is 15 residues long. Germline CDR1 is MDHEN and CDR2 is SYDVKM. The V and J ends lost 9 bases and 7 bases, in that order; junction bases with no gene match: 14. CDR3 DNA: TGTGCCAGTCGGACAGGGAGTGACTCGCGGAATGAGCAGTTCTTC. Protein product: CASRTGSDSRNEQFF.

At least ten counts were recorded for this clonotype. The genes are TRBV4-1 and TRBJ2-7, with D possibly TRBD2 on 6 matching bases. Germline CDR1 MGHRA, CDR2 YSYEKL. V dropped 1 base and J dropped 5 bases, with 12 bases sitting between them. The CDR3 loop spans 14 amino acids. The CDR3 region has the DNA TGCGCCAGCAGCCAAGTAGGCGGGGCCAACGAGCAGTACTTC. It codes for CASSQVGGANEQYF.

The J gene is TRBJ2-2, the V gene TRBV24-1; D gene unclear. Germline CDR1 KGHDR, CDR2 SFDVKD. There are 13 residues in the CDR3. Deletions cut 1 base from V and 5 bases from J, with 4 bases between. DNA for the CDR3: TGTGCCACCAGTGATTTAACGACCGGGGAGCTGTTTTTT. Its protein is CATSDLTTGELFF.

This clonotype was observed many times. This chain links TRBV4-1 with TRBJ2-1; D not resolved. In germline, CDR1 is MGHRA, CDR2 YSYEKL. This CDR3 has 15 residues. V lost 5 bases and J lost 0, with 11 bases in between. The CDR3 DNA is TGCGCCAGCAGCTCGCACTTGAGCTCCTACAATGAGCAGTTCTTC. Encoded protein: CASSSHLSSYNEQFF.

This clonotype was seen many times. The genes are TRBV19 and TRBJ2-7, with 8 nucleotides matching TRBD2. V lost 4 bases to trimming and J lost 4 bases; unmatched junction nucleotides: 9. CDR3 length: 15 residues. Germline-derived CDR1 and CDR2 are LNHDA and SQIVND (reference sequence). The CDR3 bases are TGTGCCAGTAGTAAACAGCGGGAGTCCGGTTACGAGCAGTACTTC. Residues: CASSKQRESGYEQYF. Filled out from reference TRBV19 and TRBJ2-7, the complete variable domain reads DGGITQSPKYLFRKEGQNVTLSCEQNLNHDAMYWYRQDPGQGLRLIYYSQIVNDFQKGDIAEGYSVSREKKESFPLTVTSAQKNPTAFYLCASSKQRESGYEQYFGPGTRLTVT.

The gene calls are TRBV15 and TRBJ2-1; the match to TRBD1 covers 9 bases. The length of the CDR3 is 14 residues. After removal of 5 bases from V and 8 bases from J, the junction contained 7 bases not matched to a gene. Germline CDR1 is LNHNV and CDR2 is YYDKDF (reference sequence). Here the CDR3 reads CATSRDRVLHEQFF. CDR3 in DNA: TGTGCCACCAGCCGGGACAGGGTCCTTCATGAGCAGTTCTTC. The full variable domain, with the rest looked up from reference TRBV15 and TRBJ2-1, is DAMVIQNPRYQVTQFGKPVTLSCSQTLNHNVMYWYQQKSSQAPKLLFHYYDKDFNNEADTPDNFQSRRPNTSFCFLDIRSPGLGDTAMYLCATSRDRVLHEQFFGPGTRLTVL.

There are a few counts of this clonotype. V and J are TRBV2 and TRBJ2-1; 9 bases are shared with TRBD1. Germline assignment: CDR1 SNHLY and CDR2 FYNNEI. After removal of 4 bases from V and 6 bases from J, the junction contained 10 bases not matched to a gene. The CDR3 loop spans 16 amino acids. The CDR3 bases are TGTGCCAGCAGTGTCCCACGGGACAGGGTTTTCAATGAGCAGTTCTTC. It translates to CASSVPRDRVFNEQFF.

This clonotype occurred many times. The chain joins TRBV4-1 to TRBJ2-2; the D is unclear. Germline loops: CDR1 MGHRA, CDR2 YSYEKL. The ends were cut back, 2 bases at V and 8 bases at J, with 9 bases in the middle. The CDR3 is 13 residues long. The CDR3 DNA reads as TGCGCCAGCAGCCAAATCCCCGGGGGGGAGCTGTTTTTT. Encoded protein: CASSQIPGGELFF.

This clonotype has at least ten counts. CDR3 nucleotide sequence: TGTGCCAGCAGCCAAGCCCCGGGACTCAACACCGGGGAGCTGTTTTTT. It yields the protein CASSQAPGLNTGELFF. The gene calls are TRBV3-1 and TRBJ2-2, with D tentatively TRBD2 (6 bases). Trimming left V 1 base short and J 2 bases short, with 11 bases between. The germline gives CDR1 LGHDT, CDR2 YNNKEL (reference sequence). This CDR3 comprises 16 residues. Full variable domain (missing parts from reference TRBV3-1 and TRBJ2-2): DTAVSQTPKYLVTQMGNDKSIKCEQNLGHDTMYWYKQDSKKFLKIMFSYNNKELIINETVPNRFSPKSPDKAHLNLHINSLELGDSAVYFCASSQAPGLNTGELFFGEGSRLTVL.

Comments on this clonotype: The junction and the germline gene differ at one end; a read error may be behind it. This chain links TRBV9 with TRBJ2-3, with unresolved D. Per the germline V gene, CDR1 is SGDLS and CDR2 is YYNGEE. The CDR3 loop spans 14 amino acids. CDR3 sequence: CASSVGRLTDTQCF. The CDR3 bases are TGTGCCAGCAGCGTAGGGCGGCTCACAGATACGCAGTGTTTC.

The rearrangement links TRBV11-2 to TRBJ2-1; D ambiguous. V was cut by 0 bases and J by 15 bases, with 12 bases left in between. Germline CDR1 reads SGHAT; CDR2 reads FQNNGV. The length of the CDR3 is 12 residues. The CDR3 reads CASSLELARLFF. CDR3 sequence (DNA): TGTGCCAGCAGCTTAGAGTTGGCGCGATTGTTCTTC. Variable domain in full (rest from reference TRBV11-2 and TRBJ2-1): EAGVAQSPRYKIIEKRQSVAFWCNPISGHATLYWYQQILGQGPKLLIQFQNNGVVDDSQLPKDRFSAERLKGVDSTLKIQPAKLEDSAVYLCASSLELARLFFGPGTRLTVL.